This T cell receptor beta chain was identified in a study of blood T cell repertoires in COVID-19. Study as a whole: Researchers got acute and convalescent COVID-19 samples from the United States, Italy and Spain.

How the authors handled the data: Reference gene primer amplification in the assay estimated nucleated cell counts. The table came from immunoSEQ multiplex PCR; TCRdb's copy has only in-frame clones and leaves some out. V and J calls and clone size are as listed in that table; D and trimming were resolved from the DNA. The sample carries about 180,000 clones, roughly 90% recorded once. Trimming cost V 5 bases and J 1 base; bases outside gene matches: 4. This CDR3 is built from 16 residues. CDR1 SGHAT and CDR2 FQNNGV come from the germline V gene. This TCR came from a man aged 45-65 years with acute or convalescent COVID-19. The sequenced sample consisted of peripheral blood. V gene TRBV11-2 combines with J gene TRBJ1-4; 10 nucleotides align to TRBD1. For the CDR3, the DNA is TGTGCCAGCAGCCAGGGACAGGGGTTAACTAATGAAAAACTGTTTTTT. It translates to CASSQGQGLTNEKLFF.